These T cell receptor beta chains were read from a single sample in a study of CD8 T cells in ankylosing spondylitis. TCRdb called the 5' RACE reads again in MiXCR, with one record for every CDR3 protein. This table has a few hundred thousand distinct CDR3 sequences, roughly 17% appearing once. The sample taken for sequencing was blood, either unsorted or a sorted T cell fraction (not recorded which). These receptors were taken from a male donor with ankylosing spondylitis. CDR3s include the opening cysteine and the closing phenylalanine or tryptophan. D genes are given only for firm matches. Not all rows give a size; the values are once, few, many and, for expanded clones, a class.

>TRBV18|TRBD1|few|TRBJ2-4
CASSPGRDRPFQYF
TGTGCCAGCTCCCCCGGCCGGGACAGACCCTTTCAGTACTTC
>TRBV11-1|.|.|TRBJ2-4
CASSLAQGTSKNIQYF
TGTGCCAGCAGCCTTGCACAGGGTACCTCCAAAAACATTCAGTACTTC
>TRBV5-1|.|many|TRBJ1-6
CASSLGRDNSPLHF
TGCGCCAGCAGCTTGGGACGGGATAATTCACCCCTCCACTTT
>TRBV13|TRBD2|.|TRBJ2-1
CASTTNRGVYNEQFF
TGTGCCAGCACTACAAACCGGGGGGTTTACAATGAGCAGTTCTTC
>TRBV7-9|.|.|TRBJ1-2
CASSSQGTNYGYTF
TGTGCCAGCAGCTCACAGGGAACCAACTATGGCTACACCTTC
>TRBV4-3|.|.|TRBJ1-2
CASSQDSGNSYGYTF
TGCGCCAGCAGCCAAGATTCAGGGAATAGTTATGGCTACACCTTC
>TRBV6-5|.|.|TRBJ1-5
CASSYRDGNQPQHF
TGTGCCAGCAGTTACAGGGACGGTAATCAGCCCCAGCATTTT
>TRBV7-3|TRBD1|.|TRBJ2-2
CASSPRTGSNTGELFF
TGTGCCAGCAGCCCGCGGACAGGGAGTAACACCGGGGAGCTGTTTTTT
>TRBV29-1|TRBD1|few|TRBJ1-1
CSVEVQGGLNTEAFF
TGCAGCGTTGAAGTTCAGGGGGGGTTGAACACTGAAGCTTTCTTT
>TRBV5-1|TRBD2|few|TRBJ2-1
CASSVAGGRLEQFF
TGCGCCAGCAGCGTAGCGGGGGGGCGGCTTGAGCAGTTCTTC
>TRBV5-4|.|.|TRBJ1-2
CASSLVTGANYGYTF
TGTGCCAGCAGCTTGGTGACGGGGGCTAACTATGGCTACACCTTC
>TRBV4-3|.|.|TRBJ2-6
CASSQDLVSNSGANVLTF
TGCGCCAGCAGCCAAGATTTGGTTTCAAACTCTGGGGCCAACGTCCTGACTTTC
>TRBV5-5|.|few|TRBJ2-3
CASSLSVGAGTDTQYF
TGTGCCAGCAGCTTGAGTGTAGGGGCGGGCACAGATACGCAGTATTTT
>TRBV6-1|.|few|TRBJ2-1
CASSAIDQGHNEQFF
TGTGCCAGCAGCGCCATCGATCAGGGACACAATGAGCAGTTCTTC
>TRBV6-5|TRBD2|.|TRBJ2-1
CASSYLAGGIDEQFF
TGTGCCAGCAGCTACCTAGCGGGGGGTATCGATGAGCAGTTCTTC
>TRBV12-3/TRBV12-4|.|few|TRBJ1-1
CAIKEGGGPNTEAFF
TGTGCCATCAAAGAAGGGGGGGGCCCGAACACTGAAGCTTTCTTT
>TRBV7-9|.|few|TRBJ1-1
CASSFLGQTNTEAFF
TGTGCCAGCAGCTTTCTAGGACAGACAAACACTGAAGCTTTCTTT
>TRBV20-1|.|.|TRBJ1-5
CSARQGSYGQPQHF
TGCAGTGCTAGACAGGGTTCGTACGGACAGCCCCAGCATTTT
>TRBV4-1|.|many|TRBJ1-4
CASSQEGSIGEKLFF
TGCGCCAGCAGCCAAGAAGGTTCTATCGGTGAAAAACTGTTTTTT
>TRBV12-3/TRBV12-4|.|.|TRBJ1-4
CACSFRRGTNEKLFF
TGTGCCTGCAGTTTTAGACGGGGGACTAATGAAAAACTGTTTTTT
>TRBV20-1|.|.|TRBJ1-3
CSARDRLTGMRNTIYF
TGCAGTGCTAGAGATCGTCTTACGGGTATGAGAAACACCATATATTTT
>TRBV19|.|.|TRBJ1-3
CASGDMDSGNTIYF
TGTGCCAGTGGGGATATGGACTCTGGAAACACCATATATTTT
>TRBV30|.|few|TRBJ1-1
CAWSRGAHTEAFF
TGTGCCTGGAGTCGGGGGGCGCACACTGAAGCTTTCTTT
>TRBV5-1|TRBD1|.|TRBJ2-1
CASSQRQGSSYNEQFF
TGCGCCAGCAGCCAGAGACAGGGTTCGAGCTACAATGAGCAGTTCTTC
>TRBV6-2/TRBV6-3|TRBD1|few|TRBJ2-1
CAHKQDRLDNEQFF
TGTGCACACAAACAGGACAGGTTGGACAATGAGCAGTTCTTC
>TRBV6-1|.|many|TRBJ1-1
CASIGGNRGTEAFF
TGTGCCAGCATCGGGGGTAATCGAGGGACTGAAGCTTTCTTT
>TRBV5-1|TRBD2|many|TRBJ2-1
CASNGGSGGLQSYNEQFF
TGCGCCAGCAATGGAGGTAGCGGGGGTCTGCAATCCTACAATGAGCAGTTCTTC
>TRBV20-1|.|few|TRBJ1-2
CSARQLGRRTPYGYTF
TGCAGTGCTAGACAATTGGGACGCCGAACCCCCTATGGCTACACCTTC